One sample yielded the 28 T cell receptor beta chains listed below, sequenced in a study of regulatory T cells in long-lasting Graves disease. Building of the TCR beta libraries involved iRepertoire HTBI primers and Arm-PCR of CDR3 regions. TCRdb re-called the multiplex PCR reads with MiXCR, one entry per CDR3 protein. The data show approximately 440,000 distinct CDR3 sequences, with about 16% seen just once and 12% held by the top ten. Specified time point: newly diagnosed GD, antithyroid drugs for less than 3 months. There was RNA extracted from PBMCs, and the TCR library was made from it. The same data also contributed to another study, on T cells in Graves' hyperthyroidism and ophthalmopathy.

Sample: peripheral blood mononuclear cells (PBMCs), taken at new diagnosis, from a patient treated with antithyroid drugs. The receptors here all came from a man between 35 and 55 years old with Graves disease.

This clonotype showed up many times. The chain couples TRBV5-1 to TRBJ1-6, with D maybe TRBD1 (6 bases). Germline-derived CDR1 and CDR2 are SGHRS and YFSETQ. V gave up 4 bases and J gave up 7 bases, with 15 bases separating them. The CDR3 sequence is 15 residues long. The CDR3 DNA follows: TGCGCCAGCAGCCAATACGGGGGGCTGAATTCACCCCTCCACTTT. Translated: CASSQYGGLNSPLHF.

This clonotype was observed many times. The V call is TRBV28, the J call TRBJ2-1; perhaps TRBD2 as D (5 bases). CDR3 size: 11 residues. Trimming shortened V by 10 bases and J by 10 bases, and 14 bases separated the two germline ends. Germline V gene sequence: CDR1 MDHEN, CDR2 SYDVKM. Here the CDR3 DNA reads TGTGCCACTCTTGGAGGTGGGGAGCAGTTCTTC. Amino acid sequence: CATLGGGEQFF.

This clonotype was detected ten times or more. This chain links TRBV2 with TRBJ2-3; TRBD2 matches at 13 bases. V lost 6 bases and J lost 0; bases outside the gene matches: 3. There are 16 residues in the CDR3. Germline-derived CDR1 and CDR2 are SNHLY and FYNNEI. The CDR3 DNA is TGTGCCAGCAGAACGGGACTAGCGGGGAGCACAGATACGCAGTATTTT. Translated: CASRTGLAGSTDTQYF.

The sample holds a few counts of this clonotype. The rearrangement links TRBV10-3 to TRBJ1-1; 11 positions agree with TRBD1. The length of the CDR3 is 15 residues. V lost 0 bases and J lost 5; bases outside the gene matches: 2. Looked up from germline, CDR1 is ENHRY and CDR2 is SYGVKD. The DNA for the CDR3 is TGTGCCATCAGTGAGTCAGGACAGGGGGCAACTGAAGCTTTCTTT. Translating gives CAISESGQGATEAFF.

This clonotype occurred a few times. The rearrangement joins TRBV28 to TRBJ2-7; the D gene could be TRBD1 or TRBD2 (5 bases each). With 7 bases removed from V and 2 bases from J, the gap between germline ends came to 18 bases. CDR1 is MDHEN, CDR2 SYDVKM, per germline. CDR3 length: 15 amino acids. This CDR3 reads CASNLAGTVPYEQYF. The CDR3 region has the DNA TGTGCCAGCAACCTAGCCGGGACGGTTCCCTACGAGCAGTACTTC.

A few counts support this clonotype. The gene calls are TRBV7-3 and TRBJ1-4; 7 positions agree with TRBD1. Germline V gene data show CDR1 as SGHTA and CDR2 as FQGTGA. J lost 8 bases, V lost 4 bases, and 13 bases had no gene match. CDR3 length: 16 residues. Here the CDR3 DNA reads TGTGCCAGCAGCTCCACCACAGGGGCGGGAAGCGAAAAACTGTTTTTT. This sequence encodes CASSSTTGAGSEKLFF.

This clonotype was seen only once. This sequence joins TRBV7-3 and TRBJ1-2, with D possibly being TRBD1 (5 bases). This CDR3 has 17 amino acids. Per the germline V gene, CDR1 is SGHTA and CDR2 is FQGTGA. V lost 3 bases to trimming and J lost 5 bases, with 22 bases between them. The CDR3 region is CASSLKRRTSSGYGYTF. The CDR3 DNA follows: TGTGCCAGCAGCTTGAAAAGGCGGACATCCTCTGGATATGGCTACACCTTC. Together with reference TRBV7-3 and TRBJ1-2, the CDR3 gives the full variable domain: GAGVSQTPSNKVTEKGKYVELRCDPISGHTALYWYRQSLGQGPEFLIYFQGTGAADDSGLPNDRFFAVRPEGSVSTLKIQRTERGDSAVYLCASSLKRRTSSGYGYTFGSGTRLTVV.

In regard to this clonotype: A much more abundant neighbour one base away suggests this may be a read error. The CDR3 carries no conserved terminal phenylalanine or tryptophan, so it likely arises from a read error. The chain recombines TRBV28 with TRBJ1-2; a weak D match, TRBD1 (5 bases). Germline loops: CDR1 MDHEN, CDR2 SYDVKM. The germline V and J ends were trimmed by 3 bases and 4 bases, with 15 bases remaining between them. CDR3 length: 15 amino acids. For the CDR3, the DNA is TGTGCCAGCAGTTTTATTTGGGGCGCCAGCTATGGCTACACCCTC. It codes for CASSFIWGASYGYTL.

With respect to this clonotype: This may arise from a read error, as a much more abundant clone is one base away. The J gene is TRBJ2-1, the V gene TRBV3-1, with D possibly TRBD1 on 6 matching bases. Germline V gene data show CDR1 as LGHDT and CDR2 as YNNKEL (reference sequence). Trimming cost V 3 bases and J 10 bases, with 19 bases left between them. The CDR3 runs 15 residues. Here the CDR3 DNA reads TGTGCCAGCAGCCATTGGGACACTCGAACCTACGAGCAGTTCTTC. Protein: CASSHWDTRTYEQFF.

This clonotype appeared a few times. The chain uses TRBV10-2 and TRBJ1-5, with D maybe TRBD1 (5 bases). The germline CDR1 and CDR2 sequences are WSHSY and SAAADI. This CDR3 spans 15 amino acids. Trimming removed 6 bases from V and 7 bases from J, with 19 bases in between. CDR3 nucleotide sequence: TGCGCCAGCAGCCTCGGGGGAACGCTGGGACAGCCCCAGCATTTT. Translation gives CASSLGGTLGQPQHF.

Ten or more counts support this clonotype. This chain connects TRBV5-8 to TRBJ2-3; 8 positions match TRBD1. J lost 2 bases, V lost 4 bases, and 6 bases had no gene match. The CDR3 runs 15 residues. CDR1 is SGHTS, CDR2 YDEGEE, per germline. For the CDR3, the DNA is TGTGCCAGCAGCATAGGGACAGGTCCCACAGATACGCAGTATTTT. Its translation is CASSIGTGPTDTQYF.

V gene TRBV9 combines with J gene TRBJ1-2; 7 positions agree with TRBD1. There are 16 residues in the CDR3. Germline V gene lookup returns CDR1 SGDLS and CDR2 YYNGEE. Losses at the gene ends were 7 bases for V and 3 bases for J; bases not matched to a gene: 15. CDR3: CASGHSEGQQDYGYTF. The CDR3, as DNA: TGTGCCAGCGGCCATTCGGAGGGACAGCAGGACTATGGCTACACCTTC.

This clonotype is classed as medium-sized (0.01 to 0.1%). The chain recombines TRBV28 with TRBJ2-7; D call uncertain. The CDR3 spans 15 residues. Germline V gene lookup returns CDR1 MDHEN and CDR2 SYDVKM. V was clipped by 5 bases and J by 3 bases, with 17 bases between them. The CDR3 here is CASSKDRVPNYEQYF. The CDR3 nucleotides read TGTGCCAGCAGTAAGGACCGCGTTCCTAACTACGAGCAGTACTTC.

V gene TRBV27 combines with J gene TRBJ2-2; D is uncertain. Trimming left V 7 bases short and J 1 base short, with 10 bases between. CDR3 size: 14 residues. Germline values: CDR1 MNHEY, CDR2 SMNVEV (reference sequence). The CDR3 coding sequence is TGTGCCAGCACATACTACCAGAACACCGGGGAGCTGTTTTTT. Translation: CASTYYQNTGELFF.

CDR3 in amino acids: CASSRTVNTDTQYF. Here the CDR3 DNA reads TGTGCCAGCAGCAGGACTGTAAACACAGATACGCAGTATTTT. The chain joins TRBV25-1 to TRBJ2-3; maybe TRBD2 (5 bases). The ends were cut back, 6 bases at V and 2 bases at J, with 12 bases in the middle. The CDR3 loop spans 14 amino acids. Germline lookup yields CDR1 MGHDK and CDR2 SYGVNS. Supplemented by reference TRBV25-1 and TRBJ2-3, the full variable domain reads EADIYQTPRYLVIGTGKKITLECSQTMGHDKMYWYQQDPGMELHLIHYSYGVNSTEKGDLSSESTVSRIRTEHFPLTLESARPSHTSQYLCASSRTVNTDTQYFGPGTRLTVL.

Points on this clonotype: The junction and the germline gene differ at one end; a read error may be behind it. The rearrangement links TRBV20-1 to TRBJ2-2; D not resolved. Looked up from germline, CDR1 is DFQATT and CDR2 is SNEGSKA (reference sequence). The CDR3 is 12 residues long. The CDR3 loop is CSARGNPGELFF. Here the CDR3 DNA reads TGCAGTGCTAGAGGGAACCCCGGGGAGCTGTTTTTT.

This clonotype appeared a few times. The chain recombines TRBV19 with TRBJ2-1; tentatively, D is TRBD1 (6 bases). Trimming stripped 6 bases from V and 4 bases from J, with 16 bases between. Germline V gives CDR1 LNHDA, CDR2 SQIVND (reference sequence). The CDR3 sequence is 15 residues long. The CDR3, as DNA: TGTGCCAGTAGGACCACAGGGATGGGTTACAATGAGCAGTTCTTC. Its translation: CASRTTGMGYNEQFF.

V usage is TRBV19 and J usage is TRBJ2-2; 9 bases align to TRBD2. The junction had 4 bases not matched to a gene; V was cut back by 4 bases and J by 7 bases. Looked up from germline, CDR1 is LNHDA and CDR2 is SQIVND (reference sequence). The CDR3 is 14 amino acids. The CDR3 sequence is CASSSGRAVGELFF. In nucleotides, the CDR3 is TGTGCCAGTAGTAGCGGGAGGGCCGTCGGGGAGCTGTTTTTT.

This clonotype has ten or more counts. The chain has TRBV3-1 and TRBJ2-7; 9 bases are a match to TRBD1. Trimming removed 6 bases from V and 1 base from J; junction bases left unmatched: 1. Germline V lookup: CDR1 LGHDT, CDR2 YNNKEL (reference sequence). This CDR3 is built from 13 residues. CDR3 loop: CASRDRGSYEQYF. The DNA for the CDR3 is TGTGCCAGCAGGGACAGGGGATCCTACGAGCAGTACTTC.

The V gene is TRBV24-1, the J gene TRBJ2-1; 7 bases line up with TRBD2. The CDR3 sequence is 16 residues long. Germline V gene lookup returns CDR1 KGHDR and CDR2 SFDVKD. V lost 6 bases, J lost 1 base, and 8 bases stayed unmatched. The CDR3 region is CATSSSGTQSYNEQFF. The CDR3, as DNA: TGTGCCACCAGTTCAAGCGGGACTCAGTCCTACAATGAGCAGTTCTTC.

This clonotype has a count of ten or more. This chain uses TRBV30 with TRBJ1-2; no clear D gene. The CDR3 is 11 amino acids. V lost 8 bases, J lost 0 bases, and 7 bases lay in between. The germline V gene encodes CDR1 GTSNPN and CDR2 SVGIG (reference sequence). The CDR3 sequence: CALLTNYGYTF. The CDR3 DNA sequence: TGTGCCCTCCTTACTAACTATGGCTACACCTTC.

At least ten counts were recorded for this clonotype. The chain joins TRBV7-2 to TRBJ2-3; D uncertain. In germline, CDR1 is SGHTA, CDR2 FQGNSA. There are 14 residues in the CDR3. Trimming left V 2 bases short and J 6 bases short, with 12 bases between. CDR3 DNA: TGTGCCAGCAGCTTAAGAGAACAAACTGATACGCAGTATTTT. It encodes CASSLREQTDTQYF.

This clonotype was observed a handful of times. The V gene is TRBV19, the J gene TRBJ2-3, with 7 bases matching TRBD2. CDR1 and CDR2 (germline): LNHDA, SQIVND (reference sequence). The CDR3 is 15 residues long. V shed 4 bases and J 0 bases; nucleotides not matched to a gene: 4. In DNA, the CDR3 is TGTGCCAGTAGTAAGAGCGGGACCAGCACAGATACGCAGTATTTT. This encodes CASSKSGTSTDTQYF.

This clonotype was observed at least ten times. This chain connects TRBV7-8 to TRBJ2-7; TRBD2 agrees at 10 bases. Germline assignment: CDR1 SGHVS and CDR2 FQNEAQ. CDR3 length equals 15 residues. The trim removed 5 bases at V and 7 bases at J, leaving 11 bases unmatched. The CDR3 reads CASSTRLAGENEQYF. As DNA, the CDR3 is TGTGCCAGCAGCACCCGGCTAGCGGGAGAAAATGAGCAGTACTTC.

There are a few counts of this clonotype. The rearrangement links TRBV3-1 to TRBJ2-6; D gene uncertain. CDR3 length equals 17 residues. Germline values: CDR1 LGHDT, CDR2 YNNKEL (reference sequence). V was shortened by 1 base and J by 0 bases, with 10 bases between the two germline ends. CDR3 in amino acids: CASSQVDRPSGANVLTF. The CDR3 bases are TGTGCCAGCAGCCAAGTCGACCGACCCTCTGGGGCCAACGTCCTGACTTTC.

This clonotype was counted ten times or more. The V call is TRBV12-3 or TRBV12-4, the J call TRBJ2-7; 14 positions agree with TRBD2. Trimming cost V 6 bases and J 2 bases; bases outside gene matches: 12. The CDR3 length is 18 residues. The CDR3 region is CASSYFGLAGGLAYEQYF. The CDR3 nucleotides read TGTGCCAGCAGCTATTTCGGACTAGCGGGAGGCCTCGCCTACGAGCAGTACTTC.

In its sample, this clonotype was seen many times. The V and J genes are TRBV5-8 and TRBJ1-1; TRBD1 aligns across 7 bases. The V and J ends lost 4 bases and 7 bases, in that order; junction bases with no gene match: 13. Germline-derived CDR1 and CDR2 are SGHTS and YDEGEE. The CDR3 consists of 15 residues. The CDR3 nucleotides read TGTGCCAGCAGCATCCGGCCCGACAGGGTGGATGAAGCTTTCTTT. This translates into CASSIRPDRVDEAFF.

This clonotype was detected a few times. The J gene is TRBJ1-1, the V gene TRBV24-1, with TRBD1 identical over 7 bases. The CDR3 has 14 residues. Germline V gene sequence: CDR1 KGHDR, CDR2 SFDVKD. Trimming cost V 9 bases and J 5 bases; bases outside gene matches: 11. In DNA, the CDR3 is TGTGCCACCTCCCAAACAGGGGCGAGGACTGAAGCTTTCTTT. Translated, it gives CATSQTGARTEAFF.